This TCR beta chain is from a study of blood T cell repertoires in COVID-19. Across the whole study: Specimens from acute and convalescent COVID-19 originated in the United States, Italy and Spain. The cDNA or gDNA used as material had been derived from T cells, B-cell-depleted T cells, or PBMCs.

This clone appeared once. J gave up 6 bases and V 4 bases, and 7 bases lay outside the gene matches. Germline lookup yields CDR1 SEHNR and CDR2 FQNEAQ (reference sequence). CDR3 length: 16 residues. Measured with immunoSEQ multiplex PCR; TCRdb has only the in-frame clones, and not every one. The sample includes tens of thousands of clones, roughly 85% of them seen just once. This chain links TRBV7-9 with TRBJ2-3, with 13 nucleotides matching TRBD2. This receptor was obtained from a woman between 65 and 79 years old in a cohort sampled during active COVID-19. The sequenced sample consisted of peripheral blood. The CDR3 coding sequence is TGTGCCAGCAGCTCGGAGAGGGGACTAGCGGGGGATACGCAGTATTTT. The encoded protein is CASSSERGLAGDTQYF.